This T cell receptor (beta chain) was found in a study of T cells in tuberculosis. On the study more broadly: A South African cohort included IGRA-negative adolescents, latently infected IGRA-positive adolescents and adults with active tuberculosis. General study points: The TCR-beta difference was not significant; alpha differences partly reflected length.

Sequencing was performed with immunoSEQ multiplex PCR; in TCRdb, only in-frame clones are kept and a portion is missing. This sample has under 50,000 clones, with approximately 94% found just once. V shed 6 bases, J shed 7 bases, and the junction held 5 bases outside the gene matches. The CDR3 consists of 14 residues. Germline assignment: CDR1 SNHLY and CDR2 FYNNEI. Worth noting for this clone: The antigen is not known.

As to time point: new active TB diagnosis, blood taken before or within 7 days of starting treatment. This clonotype was obtained from an adult with tuberculosis. Sample: PBMCs, taken at tuberculosis diagnosis. The chain employs TRBV2 and TRBJ2-2, with 10 nucleotides matching TRBD1. In DNA form, the CDR3 reads TGTGCCAGCAGCCCGGACAGGGGGAACGGGGAGCTGTTTTTT. This sequence encodes CASSPDRGNGELFF.